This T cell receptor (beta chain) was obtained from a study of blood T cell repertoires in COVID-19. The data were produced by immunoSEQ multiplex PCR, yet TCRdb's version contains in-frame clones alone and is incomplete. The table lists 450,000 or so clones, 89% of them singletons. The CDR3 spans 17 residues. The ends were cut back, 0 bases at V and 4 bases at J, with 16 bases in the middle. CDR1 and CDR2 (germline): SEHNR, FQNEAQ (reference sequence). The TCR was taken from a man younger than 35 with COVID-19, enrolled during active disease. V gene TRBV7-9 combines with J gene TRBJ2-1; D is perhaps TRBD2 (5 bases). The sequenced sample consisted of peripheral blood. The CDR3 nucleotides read TGTGCCAGCAGCTTAGCGAGGGCTACTATCCGTTACAATGAGCAGTTCTTC. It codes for CASSLARATIRYNEQFF.